This T cell receptor (beta chain) stems from a study of vaccination effects on CD4 cells after COVID-19. About the research overall: Median timing of post-vaccine samples was 72 days after the second dose. The study, taken as a whole, reports: Convalescent patients were scarce, and early post-infection timepoints were absent.

Remarks on this clone: Its antigen is still unknown.

Using viral peptide pools, the ViraFEST assay grew out antigen-specific CD4+ T cells prior to sequencing. Upon completion of 10 days in culture, CD4+ T cells were isolated. BNT162b2 vaccine or mRNA-1273 vaccine was given to participants in two doses. Profiling relied on immunoSEQ multiplex PCR, and the TCRdb table lists in-frame clones only, not all of them. The table shows under 35,000 clones, with over 55% occurring only once. The clonotype originates from a human donor who received a COVID-19 vaccine. Specimen: CD4+ T cells from PBMCs cultured with SARS-CoV-2 spike peptides, collected after COVID-19 vaccination.

The CDR3 region is CASGYFETWEGPGEDEQFF. CDR3 sequence (DNA): TGTGCTAGTGGCTATTTCGAAACCTGGGAGGGGCCTGGTGAGGATGAGCAGTTCTTC. This chain connects TRBV12-5 to TRBJ2-1; 7 nucleotides match TRBD2. The CDR3 is 19 amino acids. Germline CDR1 is LGHNT and CDR2 is FRNRAP. The V segment lost 6 bases and the J segment 8 bases; nucleotides outside the gene matches: 25.